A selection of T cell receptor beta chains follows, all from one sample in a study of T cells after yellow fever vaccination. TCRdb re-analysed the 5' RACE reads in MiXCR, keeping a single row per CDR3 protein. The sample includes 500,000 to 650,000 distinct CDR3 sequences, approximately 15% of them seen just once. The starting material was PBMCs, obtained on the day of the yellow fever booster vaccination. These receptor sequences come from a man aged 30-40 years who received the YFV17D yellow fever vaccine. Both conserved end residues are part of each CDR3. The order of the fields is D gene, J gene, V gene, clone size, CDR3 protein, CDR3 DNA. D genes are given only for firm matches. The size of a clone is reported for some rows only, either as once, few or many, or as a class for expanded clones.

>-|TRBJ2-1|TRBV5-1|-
CASSLELVEQFF
TGCGCCAGCAGCTTGGAACTAGTTGAGCAGTTCTTC
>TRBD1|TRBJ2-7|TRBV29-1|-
CSAGTGDTYEQYF
TGCAGCGCTGGGACAGGGGATACCTACGAGCAGTACTTC
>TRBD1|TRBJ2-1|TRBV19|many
CASSFTRTGTGEQFF
TGTGCCAGTAGTTTCACCCGGACAGGAACTGGTGAGCAGTTCTTC
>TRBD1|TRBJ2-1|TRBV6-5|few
CASSPLTGVYNEQFF
TGTGCCAGCAGTCCGTTGACAGGGGTCTACAATGAGCAGTTCTTC
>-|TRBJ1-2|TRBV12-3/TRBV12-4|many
CASSLGSGGYTF
TGTGCCAGCAGCCTGGGGTCGGGTGGCTACACCTTC
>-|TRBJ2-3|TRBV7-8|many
CASSLDLTDTQYF
TGTGCCAGCAGCTTAGACCTCACAGATACGCAGTATTTT
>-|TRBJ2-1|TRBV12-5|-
CASGLVTNEQFF
TGTGCTAGTGGTTTGGTAACCAATGAGCAGTTCTTC
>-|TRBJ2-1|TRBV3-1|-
CATSQGSWLAHNNEQFF
TGTGCCACCAGCCAAGGGTCCTGGCTAGCGCATAACAATGAGCAGTTCTTC
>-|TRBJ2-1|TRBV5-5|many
CASSLSPGPYNEQFF
TGTGCCAGCAGCTTGTCACCGGGGCCATACAATGAGCAGTTCTTC
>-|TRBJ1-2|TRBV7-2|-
CASSPPGSNYGYTF
TGTGCCAGCAGCCCCCCGGGGTCTAACTATGGCTACACCTTC
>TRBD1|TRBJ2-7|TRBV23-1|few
CASSQRGTGVRYEQYF
TGCGCCAGCAGTCAAAGGGGGACAGGCGTTCGGTACGAGCAGTACTTC
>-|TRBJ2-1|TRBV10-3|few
CAISGQAEGDNEQFF
TGTGCCATCAGTGGACAAGCGGAAGGTGACAATGAGCAGTTCTTC
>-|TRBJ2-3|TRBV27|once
CASGGGTSTDTQYF
TGTGCCAGCGGTGGCGGAACTAGCACAGATACGCAGTATTTT
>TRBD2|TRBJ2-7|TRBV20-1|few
CSARWTSGKIHEQYF
TGCAGTGCTAGGTGGACTAGCGGGAAGATCCACGAGCAGTACTTC
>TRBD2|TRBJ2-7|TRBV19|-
CASSRDIAGFFYEQYF
TGTGCCAGTAGCCGAGACATAGCGGGATTCTTCTACGAGCAGTACTTC
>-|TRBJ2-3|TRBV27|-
CASSFWQGTDTQYF
TGTGCCAGCAGTTTCTGGCAGGGCACAGATACGCAGTATTTT
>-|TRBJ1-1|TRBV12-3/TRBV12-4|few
CASSLLRETEAFF
TGTGCCAGCAGTTTGTTGAGGGAAACTGAAGCTTTCTTT
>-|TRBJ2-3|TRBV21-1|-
CASRGTSGRGTDTQYF
TGTGCCAGCCGAGGGACTAGCGGGCGAGGGACAGATACGCAGTATTTT
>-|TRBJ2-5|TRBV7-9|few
CAIRISSVRQETQYF
TGTGCCATACGCATTTCTAGCGTTCGCCAAGAGACCCAGTACTTC
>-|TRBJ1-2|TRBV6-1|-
CASSAVGIYGYTF
TGTGCCAGCAGTGCCGTAGGGATTTATGGCTACACCTTC
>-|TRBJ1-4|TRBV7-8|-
CASSPNGRAGSDEKLFF
TGTGCCAGCAGCCCTAACGGTCGGGCAGGGTCGGATGAAAAACTGTTTTTT
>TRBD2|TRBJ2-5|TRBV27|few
CASRGRGLAGKETQYF
TGTGCCAGCAGAGGAAGGGGACTAGCGGGGAAAGAGACCCAGTACTTC
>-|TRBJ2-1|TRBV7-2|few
CASSLDRLSSYNEQFF
TGTGCCAGCAGCTTAGACAGGCTTAGCTCCTACAATGAGCAGTTCTTC
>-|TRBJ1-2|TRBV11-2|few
CASSSVRGNYGYTF
TGTGCCAGCAGCAGCGTCCGGGGCAACTATGGCTACACCTTC
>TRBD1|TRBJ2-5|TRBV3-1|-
CASNRHGQGGETQYF
TGTGCCAGCAACCGACACGGACAGGGTGGTGAGACCCAGTACTTC
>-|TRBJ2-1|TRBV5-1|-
CASREGTVSYNEQFF
TGCGCCAGCAGGGAGGGGACAGTCTCCTACAATGAGCAGTTCTTC
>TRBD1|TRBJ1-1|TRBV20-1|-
CSARDPMTGGGNTEAFF
TGCAGTGCTAGAGATCCCATGACAGGGGGAGGGAACACTGAAGCTTTCTTT
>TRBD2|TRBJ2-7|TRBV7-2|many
CASSSAAGPYEQYF
TGTGCCAGCAGTTCTGCAGCGGGACCCTACGAGCAGTACTTC
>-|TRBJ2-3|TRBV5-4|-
CASSPVAGKGTTDTQYF
TGTGCCAGCAGCCCTGTTGCCGGGAAGGGTACCACAGATACGCAGTATTTT
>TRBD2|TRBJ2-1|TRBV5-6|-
CARSPRISGRSSYNEQFF
TGTGCCAGGAGCCCCCGGATTAGCGGGAGGAGCTCCTACAATGAGCAGTTCTTC
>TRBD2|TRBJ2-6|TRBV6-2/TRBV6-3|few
CASSYPGLVFGANVLTF
TGTGCCAGCAGTTACCCCGGACTAGTTTTTGGGGCCAACGTCCTGACTTTC
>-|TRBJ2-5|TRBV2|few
CASSGTATGTQYF
TGTGCCAGCAGTGGGACAGCGACGGGGACCCAGTACTTC
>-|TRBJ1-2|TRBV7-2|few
CASTPGGGGYTF
TGTGCCAGCACACCAGGAGGCGGTGGCTACACCTTC
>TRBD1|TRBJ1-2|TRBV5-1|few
CASRDGQGSYGYTF
TGCGCCAGCAGGGATGGACAGGGCAGCTATGGCTACACCTTC
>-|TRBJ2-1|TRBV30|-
CAWSELARDNEQFF
TGTGCCTGGAGTGAACTAGCCCGCGACAATGAGCAGTTCTTC
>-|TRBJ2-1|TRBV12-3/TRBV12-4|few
CASSPRQTYNEQFF
TGTGCCAGCAGTCCCCGACAGACCTACAATGAGCAGTTCTTC
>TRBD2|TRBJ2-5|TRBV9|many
CASSVDSGRQETQYF
TGTGCCAGCAGCGTTGATAGCGGGAGGCAAGAGACCCAGTACTTC
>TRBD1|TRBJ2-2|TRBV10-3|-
CAITGTVDTGELFF
TGTGCCATCACTGGGACAGTAGACACCGGGGAGCTGTTTTTT
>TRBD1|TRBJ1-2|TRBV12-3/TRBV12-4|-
CASTPGQGAYTF
TGTGCCAGCACTCCGGGACAGGGGGCTTACACCTTC
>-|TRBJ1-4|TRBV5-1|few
CASSLGARDEKLFF
TGCGCCAGCAGCTTGGGGGCCAGGGATGAAAAACTGTTTTTT
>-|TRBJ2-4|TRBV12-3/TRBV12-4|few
CASSFSPKNIQYF
TGTGCCAGCAGTTTTTCTCCCAAAAACATTCAGTACTTC
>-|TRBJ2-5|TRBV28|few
CASSIETRQETQYF
TGTGCCAGCAGTATCGAGACTAGGCAAGAGACCCAGTACTTC
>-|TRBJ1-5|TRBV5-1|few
CASSLVGDTNQPQHF
TGCGCCAGCAGCTTGGTCGGCGATACAAATCAGCCCCAGCATTTT
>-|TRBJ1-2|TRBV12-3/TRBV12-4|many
CASSLSGAVGYGYTF
TGTGCCAGCAGTTTGTCAGGGGCGGTTGGTTATGGCTACACCTTC
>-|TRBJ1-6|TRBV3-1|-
CASSQGPKPDSPLHF
TGTGCCAGCAGCCAAGGCCCGAAACCCGATTCACCCCTCCACTTT
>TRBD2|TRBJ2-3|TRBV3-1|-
CASSRGGSSFSTDTQYF
TGTGCCAGCAGCCGGGGCGGGAGTTCTTTCAGCACAGATACGCAGTATTTT
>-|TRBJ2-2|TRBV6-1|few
CASSPTRGGTGELFF
TGTGCCAGCAGCCCTACCCGAGGGGGCACCGGGGAGCTGTTTTTT
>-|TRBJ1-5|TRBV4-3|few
CASSQDGSVNQPQHF
TGCGCCAGCAGCCAAGACGGGAGCGTCAATCAGCCCCAGCATTTT
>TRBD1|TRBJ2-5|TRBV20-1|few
CSATRDRGQETQYF
TGCAGTGCTACCCGGGACAGGGGTCAAGAGACCCAGTACTTC
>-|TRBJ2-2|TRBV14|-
CASKGWAGELFF
TGTGCCAGCAAAGGATGGGCCGGGGAGCTGTTTTTT
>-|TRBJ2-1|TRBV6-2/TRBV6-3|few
CASSYSAVSYNEQFF
TGTGCCAGCAGTTACTCAGCAGTCTCCTACAATGAGCAGTTCTTC
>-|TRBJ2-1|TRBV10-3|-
CAIMDGTYNEQFF
TGTGCCATCATGGACGGAACCTACAATGAGCAGTTCTTC